The sequence of this T cell receptor beta chain was determined in a study of cytomegalovirus exposure and HLA in healthy donors. The CDR3 has 14 amino acids. V was clipped by 6 bases and J by 4 bases; unmatched bases: 4. Germline CDR1 reads MNHNS; CDR2 reads SASEGT. Overall study findings and caveats: V- and J-gene trimming in TCR beta was tied to a missense DCLRE1C variant by an analysis performed later. In vitro checks showed that a few CMV-associated chains really do target CMV antigens. The productive fraction for most TCR beta V segments was about 87% or about 30% in an earlier analysis.

As regards this clone: What it binds is not known.

With 60 Vbeta and 13 Jbeta primers, the PCR was carried out. As originally analysed: A later analysis counted tens of millions of unique TCR beta chains, about 10 million shared. Assay used: immunoSEQ multiplex PCR; TCRdb lists only in-frame clones, some missing. The V and J calls and clone size are taken from that table; D and trimming were inferred from the DNA. The sample data list about 52,000 clones. Sequenced input: PBMCs. The chain recombines TRBV6-1 with TRBJ1-1, with 11 bases matching TRBD1. This TCR derives from a woman aged 55-70 years in good health and CMV-seropositive. The CDR3 region is CASSGQGAATEAFF. As DNA, the CDR3 is TGTGCCAGCAGCGGACAGGGGGCAGCCACTGAAGCTTTCTTT.